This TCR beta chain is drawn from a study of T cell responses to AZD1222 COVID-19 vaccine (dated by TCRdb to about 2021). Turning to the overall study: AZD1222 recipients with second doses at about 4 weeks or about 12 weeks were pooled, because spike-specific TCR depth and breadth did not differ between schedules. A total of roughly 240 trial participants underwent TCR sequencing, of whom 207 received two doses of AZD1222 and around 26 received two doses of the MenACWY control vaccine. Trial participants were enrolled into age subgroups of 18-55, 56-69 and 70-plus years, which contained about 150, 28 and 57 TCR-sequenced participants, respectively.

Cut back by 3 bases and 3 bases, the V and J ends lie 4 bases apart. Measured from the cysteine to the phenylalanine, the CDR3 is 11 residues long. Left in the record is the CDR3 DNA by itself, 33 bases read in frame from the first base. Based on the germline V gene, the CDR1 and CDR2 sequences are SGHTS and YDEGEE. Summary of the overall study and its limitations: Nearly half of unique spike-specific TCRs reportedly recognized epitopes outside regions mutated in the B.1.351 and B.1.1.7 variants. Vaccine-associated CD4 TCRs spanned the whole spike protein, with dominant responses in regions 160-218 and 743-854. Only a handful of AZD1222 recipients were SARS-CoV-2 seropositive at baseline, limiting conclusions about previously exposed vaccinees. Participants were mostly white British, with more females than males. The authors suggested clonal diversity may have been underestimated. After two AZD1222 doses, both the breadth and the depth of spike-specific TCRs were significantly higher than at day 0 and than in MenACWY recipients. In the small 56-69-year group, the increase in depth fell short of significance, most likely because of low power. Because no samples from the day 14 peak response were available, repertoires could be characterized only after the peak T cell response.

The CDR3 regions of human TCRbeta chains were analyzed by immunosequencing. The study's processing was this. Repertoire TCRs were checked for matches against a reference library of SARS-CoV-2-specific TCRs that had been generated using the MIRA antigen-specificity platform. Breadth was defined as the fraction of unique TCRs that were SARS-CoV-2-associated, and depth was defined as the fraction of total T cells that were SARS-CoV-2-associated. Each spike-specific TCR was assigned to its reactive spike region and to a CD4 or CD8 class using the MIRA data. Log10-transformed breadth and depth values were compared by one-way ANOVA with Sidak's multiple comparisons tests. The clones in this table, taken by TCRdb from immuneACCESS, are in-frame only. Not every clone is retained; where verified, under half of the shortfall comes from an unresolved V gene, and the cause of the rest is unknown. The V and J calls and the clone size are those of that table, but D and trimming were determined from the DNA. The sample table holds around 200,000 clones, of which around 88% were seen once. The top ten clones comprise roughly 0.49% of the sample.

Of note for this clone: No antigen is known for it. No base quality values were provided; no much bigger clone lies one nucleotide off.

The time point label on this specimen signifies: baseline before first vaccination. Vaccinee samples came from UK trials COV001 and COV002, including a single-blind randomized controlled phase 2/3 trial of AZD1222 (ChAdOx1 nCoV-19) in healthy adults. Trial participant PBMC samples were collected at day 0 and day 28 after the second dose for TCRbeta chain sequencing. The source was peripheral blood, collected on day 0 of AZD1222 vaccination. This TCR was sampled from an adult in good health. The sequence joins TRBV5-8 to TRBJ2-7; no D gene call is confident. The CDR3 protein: CASSYSYEQYF. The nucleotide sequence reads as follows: TGTGCCAGCAGCTACAGCTACGAGCAGTACTTC.